A single sample gave rise to the 25 T cell receptor beta chains below, sequenced in a study of somatic mutations in cytotoxic T cells in rheumatoid arthritis. Measured with immunoSEQ multiplex PCR; TCRdb has only the in-frame clones, and not every one. This sample yields under 25,000 clones, of which less than 85% are seen a single time; approximately 6.3% belongs to the top ten. Sequences were obtained from CD8+ T cells sorted from blood. Receptors were obtained from a woman aged 40 to 55 with rheumatoid arthritis.

This chain joins TRBV5-5 and TRBJ1-1; maybe TRBD1 (6 bases). V lost 0 bases to trimming and J lost 4 bases, with 7 bases between them. There are 13 residues in the CDR3. Per the germline V gene, CDR1 is SGHKS and CDR2 is YYEKEE (reference sequence). CDR3 loop: CASSLGGGTEAFF. The CDR3 DNA sequence: TGTGCCAGCAGCTTGGGAGGGGGCACTGAAGCTTTCTTT.

The chain joins TRBV29-1 to TRBJ2-3, with D possibly being TRBD1 (5 bases). CDR3 length equals 14 residues. The V gene lost 3 bases and the J gene lost 0 bases, with 10 bases spanning the gap. Germline CDR1 reads SQVTM; CDR2 reads ANQGSEA. The CDR3 loop is CSVDPGFSTDTQYF. CDR3 DNA sequence: TGCAGCGTTGACCCAGGGTTTAGCACAGATACGCAGTATTTT.

This chain uses TRBV9 with TRBJ2-1, with 7 bases identical to TRBD2. The CDR3 totals 17 residues. Germline assignment: CDR1 SGDLS and CDR2 YYNGEE. V was pared by 3 bases and J by 6 bases, with 15 bases of the junction left unmatched. CDR3 coding DNA: TGTGCCAGCAGCGGACAGACTAGCTCGATTGGGGGCAATGAGCAGTTCTTC. Residues: CASSGQTSSIGGNEQFF.

The chain uses TRBV7-2 and TRBJ2-1; 9 bases are shared with TRBD2. V dropped 1 base and J dropped 7; count of bases not matched to a gene: 11. CDR1 SGHTA and CDR2 FQGNSA come from the germline V gene. There are 17 residues in the CDR3. CDR3 sequence: CASSLGWSGGSRNEQFF. In DNA form, the CDR3 reads TGTGCCAGCAGCTTAGGTTGGAGCGGGGGGAGCCGAAATGAGCAGTTCTTC.

This clone was counted a single time. The V gene is TRBV7-9, the J gene TRBJ1-2; D might be TRBD1 (6 bases). The CDR3 has 12 residues. Per the germline V gene, CDR1 is SEHNR and CDR2 is FQNEAQ (reference sequence). V gave up 3 bases and J gave up 6 bases, with 8 bases separating them. CDR3 nucleotide sequence: TGTGCCAGCAGCTTCAACAGGGATGGCTACACCTTC. This translates into CASSFNRDGYTF. Full variable domain (remainder filled in from reference TRBV7-9 and TRBJ1-2): DTGVSQNPRHKITKRGQNVTFRCDPISEHNRLYWYRQTLGQGPEFLTYFQNEAQLEKSRLLSDRFSAERPKGSFSTLEIQRTEQGDSAMYLCASSFNRDGYTFGSGTRLTVV.

The V call is TRBV5-4, the J call TRBJ2-7; TRBD1 matches 7 bases. CDR3 length: 15 residues. Germline assignment: CDR1 SGHNT and CDR2 YYREEE (reference sequence). The V and J ends lost 3 bases and 0 bases, in that order; junction bases with no gene match: 6. The CDR3 coding sequence is TGTGCCAGCAGCTCGGAAACAGGGGCCTCCTACGAGCAGTACTTC. Its translation is CASSSETGASYEQYF. Variable domain in full (rest from reference TRBV5-4 and TRBJ2-7): ETGVTQSPTHLIKTRGQQVTLRCSSQSGHNTVSWYQQALGQGPQFIFQYYREEENGRGNFPPRFSGLQFPNYSSELNVNALELDDSALYLCASSSETGASYEQYFGPGTRLTVT.

The genes are TRBV4-1 and TRBJ2-5, with 9 bases that match TRBD1. The assigned J gene may be wrong: the sequence end matches TRBJ2-7 better. Germline V gene data show CDR1 as MGHRA and CDR2 as YSYEKL. This CDR3 is 16 amino acids long. The CDR3 region is CASSQEGGTGSYEQYF. CDR3 DNA: TGCGCCAGCAGCCAAGAGGGGGGGACAGGGTCCTACGAGCAGTACTTC.

The chain has TRBV6-1 and TRBJ2-1; unclear D gene. Germline values: CDR1 MNHNS, CDR2 SASEGT. This CDR3 has 13 amino acids. Trimming took 5 bases from V and 9 from J, leaving 14 bases between them. The CDR3 sequence is CASSSHSVAEQFF. For the CDR3, the DNA is TGTGCCAGCAGTTCCCACTCCGTCGCTGAGCAGTTCTTC.

This clone appeared a few times. This rearrangement joins TRBV7-8 to TRBJ1-2; TRBD1 is a possible D gene (6 bases). The V and J ends lost 2 bases and 4 bases respectively, with 17 bases between them. Germline V gene data show CDR1 as SGHVS and CDR2 as FQNEAQ. The CDR3 sequence is 16 residues long. For the CDR3, the DNA is TGTGCCAGCAGCTTAACCACCCTACAGGGTCCCTATGGCTACACCTTC. Protein sequence: CASSLTTLQGPYGYTF. The whole variable domain, remainder taken from reference TRBV7-8 and TRBJ1-2, is GAGVSQSPRYKVAKRGQDVALRCDPISGHVSLFWYQQALGQGPEFLTYFQNEAQLDKSGLPSDRFFAERPEGSVSTLKIQRTQQEDSAVYLCASSLTTLQGPYGYTFGSGTRLTVV.

The gene calls are TRBV5-4 and TRBJ2-1; 12 nucleotides line up with TRBD2. This CDR3 has 16 residues. The V segment lost 4 bases and the J segment 8 bases; nucleotides outside the gene matches: 10. Germline V gene lookup returns CDR1 SGHNT and CDR2 YYREEE (reference sequence). The CDR3 protein is CASSQGLAGGPDEQFF. The CDR3 DNA reads as TGTGCCAGCAGCCAAGGTCTAGCGGGGGGGCCCGATGAGCAGTTCTTC.

V gene TRBV30 combines with J gene TRBJ1-3; TRBD1 matches 7 bases. The germline CDR1 and CDR2 sequences are GTSNPN and SVGIG (reference sequence). The CDR3 length is 13 residues. This chain's CDR3 is CRPPTGEGNTIYF. In DNA form, the CDR3 reads TGTCGCCCACCCACAGGGGAAGGAAACACCATATATTTT.

J is TRBJ1-1 and V is TRBV5-1; D is perhaps TRBD1 (6 bases). The length of the CDR3 is 11 residues. The V gene lost 4 bases and the J gene lost 9 bases, with 10 bases spanning the gap. Looked up from germline, CDR1 is SGHRS and CDR2 is YFSETQ. The CDR3 is CASSQQGQAFF. Written as DNA, the CDR3 is TGCGCCAGCAGCCAACAGGGACAAGCTTTCTTT.

The J gene is TRBJ2-7, the V gene TRBV10-2, with D unclear. Trimming removed 4 bases at V and 0 bases at J, with 4 bases between. Germline values: CDR1 WSHSY, CDR2 SAAADI. The CDR3 has 12 residues. The CDR3 bases are TGCGCCAGCAGTGTTAGCTCCTACGAGCAGTACTTC. This gives the protein CASSVSSYEQYF.

The chain is built from TRBV5-1 and TRBJ2-2, with TRBD2 matching 9 bases. Looked up from germline, CDR1 is SGHRS and CDR2 is YFSETQ. V trimming: 5 bases; J trimming: 7 bases; junction bases outside the gene matches: 3. The CDR3 totals 13 residues. The CDR3 nucleotides are TGCGCCAGCAGACGACTAGCGGACGGGGAGCTGTTTTTT. This encodes CASRRLADGELFF.

This chain joins TRBV7-8 and TRBJ2-5, with 9 positions matching TRBD2. Germline V gives CDR1 SGHVS, CDR2 FQNEAQ. This CDR3 comprises 18 residues. V lost 4 bases and J lost 0; bases outside the gene matches: 12. The DNA of the CDR3 is TGTGCCAGCAGCTCAAGAAATGGACTAGCGTATTACCAAGAGACCCAGTACTTC. Translation: CASSSRNGLAYYQETQYF.

The J gene is TRBJ2-1, the V gene TRBV5-1; D is undetermined. The V end lost 2 bases, the J end lost 2 bases, and 5 bases lay between the germline ends. CDR3 length: 13 residues. CDR1 SGHRS and CDR2 YFSETQ come from the germline V gene. The CDR3 bases are TGCGCCAGCAGCTTCCCCACCTACAATGAGCAGTTCTTC. As protein: CASSFPTYNEQFF.

The J gene is TRBJ2-7, the V gene TRBV5-4; D is ambiguous. CDR1 and CDR2 (germline): SGHNT, YYREEE (reference sequence). V was shortened by 1 base and J by 3 bases, with 8 bases between the two germline ends. This CDR3 region has 13 residues. CDR3 coding DNA: TGTGCCAGCAGCTTGTCCCCAGACTACGAGCAGTACTTC. It codes for CASSLSPDYEQYF.

This chain joins TRBV19 and TRBJ2-2; D might be TRBD2 (5 bases). The CDR3 has 14 amino acids. The germline V gene encodes CDR1 LNHDA and CDR2 SQIVND (reference sequence). V lost 5 bases and J lost 3, with 10 bases in between. The CDR3 region has the DNA TGTGCCAGTAGTTTCGGACTGCACACCGGGGAGCTGTTTTTT. It is translated as CASSFGLHTGELFF.

The chain recombines TRBV4-2 with TRBJ2-1; D may be TRBD2 (6 bases). Trimming removed 4 bases from V and 4 bases from J, with 14 bases in between. The CDR3 runs 15 residues. The germline V gene encodes CDR1 LGHNA and CDR2 YNFKEQ. The CDR3 nucleotides are TGTGCCAGCAGCCCGGGACTCCCTGGGTACAATGAGCAGTTCTTC. Protein: CASSPGLPGYNEQFF.

This chain links TRBV6-1 with TRBJ2-2; D gene unclear. The CDR3 has 13 amino acids. Germline V gene lookup returns CDR1 MNHNS and CDR2 SASEGT. Trimming stripped 2 bases from V and 8 bases from J, with 9 bases between. The CDR3 DNA sequence: TGTGCCAGCAGTGAATCCCGTCCGGGGGAGCTGTTTTTT. Protein product: CASSESRPGELFF.

CDR3 DNA sequence: TGTGCCAGCAGTCCCCTCGCGGGTCAGCCCCAGCATTTT. This encodes CASSPLAGQPQHF. The V and J genes are TRBV6-6 and TRBJ1-5; D gene unclear. Trimming removed 5 bases at V and 6 bases at J, with 11 bases between. Germline-derived CDR1 and CDR2 are MNHNY and SVGAGI (reference sequence). CDR3 size: 13 residues.

V and J are TRBV19 and TRBJ2-5; no clear D. Per germline, CDR1 LNHDA and CDR2 SQIVND (reference sequence). This CDR3 comprises 13 residues. V lost 3 bases to trimming and J lost 3 bases, with 8 bases between them. The chain's CDR3 is CASSILGEETQYF. In DNA form, the CDR3 reads TGTGCCAGTAGTATTCTAGGTGAAGAGACCCAGTACTTC.

This rearrangement joins TRBV5-1 to TRBJ2-3; no definite D call. There are 18 residues in the CDR3. Germline loops: CDR1 SGHRS, CDR2 YFSETQ. The germline V and J ends were trimmed by 0 bases and 5 bases, with 22 bases remaining between them. The CDR3, as DNA: TGCGCCAGCAGCTTGGCCGAGGTAGTAGGATCCCTCGGAGATACGCAGTATTTT. Its translation: CASSLAEVVGSLGDTQYF.

This chain links TRBV19 with TRBJ2-3; 8 bases match TRBD2. Looked up from germline, CDR1 is LNHDA and CDR2 is SQIVND (reference sequence). Germline trimming cut 6 bases from V and 2 bases from J; bases unmatched to any gene: 7. The CDR3 has 15 residues. The CDR3 sequence is CASRGTSGFTDTQYF. The CDR3 coding sequence is TGTGCCAGTAGAGGAACTAGCGGTTTCACAGATACGCAGTATTTT.

The chain uses TRBV7-9 and TRBJ2-1; 10 nucleotides match TRBD2. Trimming removed 4 bases from V and 5 bases from J; junction bases left unmatched: 5. Looked up from germline, CDR1 is SEHNR and CDR2 is FQNEAQ (reference sequence). This CDR3 comprises 15 residues. The CDR3 sequence: CASSYLAGGHNEQFF. The CDR3 bases are TGTGCCAGCAGCTACTTAGCGGGGGGACACAATGAGCAGTTCTTC.